The rows below give T cell receptor beta chains drawn from one sample of a study of cytotoxic CD8 clonotypes in ibrutinib-treated CLL. The repertoire was sequenced with immunoSEQ multiplex PCR; TCRdb's copy has only in-frame clones and lacks some. The data hold some 130,000 clones, with approximately 85% observed a single time. Sequencing used PBMCs, obtained after 24 months of ibrutinib treatment. These receptors were collected from a human donor with chronic lymphocytic leukemia. The CDR3 runs from the conserved cysteine through the conserved F or W. D genes are given only for firm matches. Size is stated for part of the rows, as once, few or many counts, or as a class when the clone is expanded.

V	J	length	D	size	CDR3	DNA
TRBV28	TRBJ2-3	11	NA	NA	CASSPTAREYF	TGTGCCAGCAGTCCCACAGCAAGGGAGTATTTT
TRBV30	TRBJ1-4	14	TRBD1	NA	CAWRATGLREKLFF	TGTGCCTGGAGAGCGACAGGGCTGAGAGAAAAACTGTTTTTT
TRBV9	TRBJ2-1	16	TRBD2	once	CASSVGSGGGANEQFF	TGTGCCAGCAGCGTAGGATCAGGCGGGGGGGCCAATGAGCAGTTCTTC
TRBV11-3	TRBJ2-1	13	NA	NA	CASSLGRPDEQFF	TGTGCCAGCAGCTTAGGTCGCCCCGATGAGCAGTTCTTC
TRBV7-2	TRBJ2-7	16	NA	few	CASSPWGGPASYEQYF	TGTGCCAGCAGCCCCTGGGGGGGGCCAGCCTCCTACGAGCAGTACTTC
TRBV7-2	TRBJ2-7	16	NA	once	CASSFTGGGLSIEQYF	TGTGCCAGCAGCTTTACAGGAGGGGGCTTAAGTATCGAGCAGTACTTC
TRBV10-1	TRBJ2-7	16	NA	NA	CASSRGLALVNYEQYF	TGCGCCAGCAGTCGGGGCCTAGCCCTAGTGAACTACGAGCAGTACTTC
TRBV7-2	TRBJ2-7	14	TRBD1	NA	CASSLGGQGFEQYF	TGTGCCAGCAGCTTAGGAGGACAGGGCTTCGAGCAGTACTTC
TRBV27	TRBJ2-1	17	TRBD2	NA	CASSLFQLAGGHNEQFF	TGTGCCAGCAGTTTATTCCAACTAGCGGGAGGGCACAATGAGCAGTTCTTC
TRBV29-1	TRBJ1-1	13	NA	NA	CSVGGFLNTEAFF	TGCAGCGTTGGAGGCTTCCTGAACACTGAAGCTTTCTTT
TRBV6-1	TRBJ2-7	13	NA	once	CASRPPASYEQYF	TGTGCCAGCAGACCGCCAGCGAGTTACGAGCAGTACTTC
TRBV6-1	TRBJ1-2	11	NA	NA	CASSFNYGYTF	TGTGCCAGCAGCTTTAACTATGGCTACACCTTC
TRBV7-9	TRBJ2-1	15	TRBD1	NA	CASSLGTGRDNEQFF	TGTGCCAGCAGCCTAGGGACAGGGAGGGACAATGAGCAGTTCTTC
TRBV6-1	TRBJ1-5	12	TRBD1	NA	CASRTGVQPQHF	TGTGCCAGCAGGACAGGGGTGCAGCCCCAGCATTTT
TRBV9	TRBJ2-7	14	NA	once	CASSVGSASSEQYF	TGTGCCAGCAGCGTAGGGTCGGCTTCCTCCGAGCAGTACTTC
TRBV7-2	TRBJ2-1	16	TRBD2	few	CASSLAVAGSNNEQFF	TGTGCCAGCAGCCTTGCCGTAGCGGGGAGCAACAATGAGCAGTTCTTC
TRBV28	TRBJ1-1	14	NA	NA	CASSLRGRNTEAFF	TGTGCCAGCAGTTTAAGGGGCCGGAACACTGAAGCTTTCTTT
TRBV27	TRBJ2-7	15	TRBD1	NA	CASTKVGQGAYEQYF	TGTGCCAGCACTAAAGTGGGACAGGGTGCCTACGAGCAGTACTTC
TRBV19	TRBJ1-2	15	NA	NA	CASSMEQESNYGYTF	TGTGCCAGTAGTATGGAGCAGGAATCTAACTATGGCTACACCTTC
TRBV19	TRBJ2-7	13	NA	NA	CASSTERLGEQYF	TGTGCCAGTAGTACCGAGCGGTTGGGCGAGCAGTACTTC
TRBV2	TRBJ1-6	14	NA	NA	CASSEVNTHSPLHF	TGTGCCAGCAGTGAAGTCAACACGCACTCACCCCTCCACTTT
TRBV28	TRBJ1-2	14	TRBD1	NA	CASSPGTGKYGYTF	TGTGCCAGCAGTCCAGGGACAGGGAAGTATGGCTACACCTTC
TRBV28	TRBJ1-3	15	TRBD1	few	CASSLHRGTGNTIYF	TGTGCCAGCAGTCTACACAGGGGCACTGGAAACACCATATATTTT
TRBV4-3	TRBJ2-2	15	NA	NA	CASSQGGGNTGELFF	TGCGCCAGCAGCCAAGGTGGGGGGAACACCGGGGAGCTGTTTTTT
TRBV5-5	TRBJ1-1	13	NA	NA	CASSYTGNTEAFF	TGTGCCAGCAGCTACACAGGGAACACTGAAGCTTTCTTT
TRBV30	TRBJ2-2	15	TRBD1	NA	CAWSVPDRGRGELFF	TGTGCCTGGAGTGTACCCGACAGGGGGCGTGGGGAGCTGTTTTTT